The TCR beta chain under discussion was sequenced for a study of blood T cell repertoires in COVID-19. On the study more broadly: The origin of the acute and convalescent COVID-19 samples was the United States, Italy and Spain. Sources were T cells, B-cell-depleted T cells, or PBMCs; the material itself was cDNA or gDNA.

Original analysis: Estimation of nucleated cell counts relied on the amplification of reference gene primers. Data came from immunoSEQ multiplex PCR; TCRdb stores just in-frame clones and leaves some out. Clone size and V and J calls were adopted from that table, with D and trimming inferred from the DNA. Among 250,000 or so clones listed, 85% to 90% were seen once. This CDR3 region has 12 residues. Deletions cut 1 base from V and 4 bases from J, with 7 bases between. Looked up from germline, CDR1 is GTSNPN and CDR2 is SVGIG (reference sequence). Note on this clone: Other DNA sequences of this sample code for an identical CDR3.

The source is a woman aged 60-70 years with COVID-19, enrolled during active disease. Material: peripheral blood. The chain employs TRBV30 and TRBJ1-2, with no clear D. The CDR3 DNA is TGTGCCTGGAGTGGCGGATCCTATGGCTACACCTTC. It is translated as CAWSGGSYGYTF.